This T cell receptor beta chain is from a study of cytotoxic CD8 clonotypes in ibrutinib-treated CLL. Study-wide findings and caveats: T-cell clonality at baseline went above that of age-matched healthy donors and rose and fell with circulating CD8+ T-cell counts. Among the clonotypes, public ones were uncommon and contracted or held stable on treatment.

Concerning this clone: Its antigen is not known.

Clones were read by immunoSEQ multiplex PCR, and TCRdb kept only the in-frame ones, dropping some. The sample shows some 100,000 clones, roughly 60% of them seen only once. This clonotype originated in a human donor with chronic lymphocytic leukemia. The input for sequencing was PBMCs, taken after 24 months of ibrutinib treatment.

Here the CDR3 DNA reads TGTGCCTGGAGTGTACCTACTAGTCCCGGGGAGCTGTTTTTT. As protein: CAWSVPTSPGELFF. V is TRBV30 and J is TRBJ2-2; possibly TRBD2 for D (5 bases). This CDR3 is built from 14 residues. The V end was cut by 0 bases, the J end by 6 bases, with 11 bases between. Germline CDR1 reads GTSNPN; CDR2 reads SVGIG (reference sequence).